This entry concerns a single T cell receptor beta chain. The method was immunoSEQ multiplex PCR; TCRdb's version includes in-frame clones alone and lacks a portion of them. This sample has tens of thousands of clones; about four fifths occur once, and the top ten carry about 5.5%. This CDR3 contains 16 residues. The data originate from a study of OX40 agonist ivuxolimab in advanced cancers. The input for sequencing was CD4+ or CD8+ T cells sorted from blood, taken in a trial of the OX40 agonist ivuxolimab. This TCR derives from an adult with an advanced solid tumor such as melanoma, head and neck, liver or kidney cancer. The chain combines TRBV1 with TRBJ2-4; the table calls TRBD2, which could not be checked here. TRBV1 is a documented pseudogene. The CDR3 sequence: CTSSFLLGIAKNIQYF. As DNA, the CDR3 is TGCACCAGCAGCTTCCTACTCGGGATAGCCAAAAACATTCAGTACTTC.